This paragraph covers one T cell receptor (beta chain) sequence. The read falls 3 residues short of the CDR3 end, and the missing part is taken from the germline J gene. This sample was taken from a study of T cells in women clearing cervical HPV infection. Study-level background: Case blood was drawn a median approximately 150 days after lesion detection.

Assay used: immunoSEQ multiplex PCR; TCRdb lists only in-frame clones, some missing. This sample contains roughly 12,000 clones. This CDR3 has 13 residues. Germline CDR1 is GTSNPN and CDR2 is SVGIG (reference sequence). V dropped 3 bases and J dropped 5; count of bases not matched to a gene: 5. This sequence was found in a woman between 18 and 70 years old with a cervical HPV16 infection that either progressed to CIN3+ or cleared (not recorded which). The sequenced sample was blood buffy coat. The chain carries TRBV30 and TRBJ2-5; the match to TRBD2 covers 8 bases. Incomplete CDR3 DNA: TGTGCCTGGAGCGGACTAGCAGGGGAGACC. This codes for CAWSGLAGET. The CDR3 in its entirety is CAWSGLAGETQYF.